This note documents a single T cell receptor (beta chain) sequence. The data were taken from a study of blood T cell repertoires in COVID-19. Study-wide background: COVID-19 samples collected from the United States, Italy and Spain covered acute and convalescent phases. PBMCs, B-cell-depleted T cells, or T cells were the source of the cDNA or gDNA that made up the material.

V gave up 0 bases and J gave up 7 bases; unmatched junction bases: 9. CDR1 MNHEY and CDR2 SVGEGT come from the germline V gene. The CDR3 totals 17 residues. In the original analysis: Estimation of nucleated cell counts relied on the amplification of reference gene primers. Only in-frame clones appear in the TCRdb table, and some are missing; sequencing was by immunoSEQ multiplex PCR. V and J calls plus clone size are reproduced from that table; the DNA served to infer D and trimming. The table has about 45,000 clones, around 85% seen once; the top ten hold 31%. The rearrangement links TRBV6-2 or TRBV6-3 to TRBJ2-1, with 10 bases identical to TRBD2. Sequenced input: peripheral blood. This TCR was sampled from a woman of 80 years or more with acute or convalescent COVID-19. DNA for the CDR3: TGTGCCAGCAGTTACTCCCAAGCGGGAGGGCCTGGGAATGAGCAGTTCTTC. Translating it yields CASSYSQAGGPGNEQFF.